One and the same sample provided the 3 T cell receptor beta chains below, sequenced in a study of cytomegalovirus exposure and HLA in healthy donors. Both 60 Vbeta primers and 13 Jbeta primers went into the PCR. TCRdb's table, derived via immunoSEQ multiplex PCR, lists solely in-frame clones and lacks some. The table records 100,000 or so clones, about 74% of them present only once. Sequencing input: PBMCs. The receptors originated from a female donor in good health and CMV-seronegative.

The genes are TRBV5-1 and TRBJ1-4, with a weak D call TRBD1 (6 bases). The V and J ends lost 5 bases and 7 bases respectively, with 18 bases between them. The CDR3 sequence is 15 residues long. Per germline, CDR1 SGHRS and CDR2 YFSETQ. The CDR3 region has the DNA TGCGCCAGCAGTCAAGAGGCAGGGGCGAGTGAAAAACTGTTTTTT. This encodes CASSQEAGASEKLFF.

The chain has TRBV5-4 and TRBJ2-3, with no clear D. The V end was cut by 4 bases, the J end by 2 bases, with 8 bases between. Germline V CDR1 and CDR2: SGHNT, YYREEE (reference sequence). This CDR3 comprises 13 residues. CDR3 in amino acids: CASSHVDTDTQYF. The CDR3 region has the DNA TGTGCCAGCAGCCATGTAGACACAGATACGCAGTATTTT.

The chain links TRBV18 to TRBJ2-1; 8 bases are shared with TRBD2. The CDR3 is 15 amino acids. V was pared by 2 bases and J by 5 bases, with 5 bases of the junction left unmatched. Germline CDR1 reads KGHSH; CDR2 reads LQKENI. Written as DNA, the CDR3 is TGTGCCAGCTCACCAACAGCGGGGGCTAACAATGAGCAGTTCTTC. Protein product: CASSPTAGANNEQFF.